The rows below give T cell receptor beta chains drawn from one sample of a study of spatial heterogeneity in lung cancer. MiXCR, applied by TCRdb to the 5' RACE reads, yields one record per CDR3 protein. The sample contains over 15,000 distinct CDR3 sequences, 5.5% to 6.5% of which appear only once. This material consisted of lung tumor tissue, taken at surgery. These receptors came from a female donor with early-stage non-small cell lung cancer. CDR3s include the opening cysteine and the closing phenylalanine or tryptophan. D genes are given only for firm matches. The size of a clone is reported for some rows only, either as once, few or many, or as a class for expanded clones.

clone_size | j_call | v_call | d_call | cdr3_nt | cdr3_aa
many | TRBJ1-2 | TRBV20-1 | NA | TGCAGTGCTGAGGAGAGCAGCAGGGGATACCCCTATGGCTACACCTTC | CSAEESSRGYPYGYTF
many | TRBJ1-1 | TRBV19 | TRBD1 | TGTGCCAGTAGTAGAAACCTAGGGGGCGGCACTGAAGCTTTCTTT | CASSRNLGGGTEAFF
many | TRBJ1-1 | TRBV20-1 | TRBD1 | TGCAGTGCTAGTTTCGCAGGGGGTTGGTATGACACTGAAGCTTTCTTT | CSASFAGGWYDTEAFF
many | TRBJ2-5 | TRBV29-1 | NA | TGCAGCGCCCTTTCACGGGGAGAGACCCAGTACTTC | CSALSRGETQYF
many | TRBJ2-5 | TRBV18 | NA | TGTGCCAGCTCAACGAATCCGGGAGAGACCCAGTACTTC | CASSTNPGETQYF
many | TRBJ2-7 | TRBV5-6 | NA | TGTGCCAGCAGGCTCCTCGGGGAGACAGGACTCTACGAGCAGTACTTC | CASRLLGETGLYEQYF
many | TRBJ2-5 | TRBV30 | TRBD2 | TGTGCCTGGAGCCGGACTAGCGGGAGTGGAGAGACCCAGTACTTC | CAWSRTSGSGETQYF
many | TRBJ1-2 | TRBV28 | NA | TGTGCCAGCCGAGGGCGGGGTCCCCTTAACTATGGCTACACCTTC | CASRGRGPLNYGYTF
NA | TRBJ2-1 | TRBV19 | NA | TGTGCCAGTAGTATTTTCCAGGGGGGAAATGAGCAGTTCTTC | CASSIFQGGNEQFF
NA | TRBJ2-1 | TRBV7-8 | NA | TGTGCCAGCAGCCATACTAATGAGCAGTTCTTC | CASSHTNEQFF
many | TRBJ2-5 | TRBV7-2 | TRBD2 | TGTGCCAGCAGCCTGGCGGGGGGAGCAGAGACCCAGTACTTC | CASSLAGGAETQYF
many | TRBJ2-1 | TRBV20-1 | TRBD2 | TGCAGTGCTAGTGATAGCGGGAGTGTAATACGGGAGCAGTTCTTC | CSASDSGSVIREQFF
many | TRBJ1-2 | TRBV9 | NA | TGTGCCAGCAGCCGAGGGACACCCAACTATGGCTACACCTTC | CASSRGTPNYGYTF
many | TRBJ1-4 | TRBV5-1 | TRBD1 | TGCGCCAGCAGCTCGGGACAGGGGGGTGAAAAACTGTTTTTT | CASSSGQGGEKLFF
many | TRBJ2-3 | TRBV29-1 | NA | TGCAGCGCAGGACAGCTCACAGATACGCAGTATTTT | CSAGQLTDTQYF
medium-sized | TRBJ2-4 | TRBV7-2 | NA | TGTGCCAGCAGCTTACTGGTAGCCAAAAACATTCAGTACTTC | CASSLLVAKNIQYF
medium-sized | TRBJ1-1 | TRBV10-3 | NA | TGTGCCATCAGTCTACAGGGGAACACTGAAGCTTTCTTT | CAISLQGNTEAFF
many | TRBJ2-7 | TRBV20-1 | TRBD2 | TGCAGTGCTAGGACTAGCGGCTCCTACGAGCAGTACTTC | CSARTSGSYEQYF
medium-sized | TRBJ1-6 | TRBV6-5 | NA | TGTGCCAGCAGTCGTGACACAAATAATTCACCCCTCCACTTT | CASSRDTNNSPLHF
many | TRBJ2-1 | TRBV7-2 | TRBD2 | TGTGCCAGCAGCTTAGAACTAGCGGGAGGGCTCCATGAGCAGTTCTTC | CASSLELAGGLHEQFF
many | TRBJ1-1 | TRBV12-3/TRBV12-4 | NA | TGTGCCAGCAGTTTAGTGTCTACGGCCTCCCCTGCAGCTTTCTTT | CASSLVSTASPAAFF
many | TRBJ2-1 | TRBV7-2 | TRBD2 | TGTGCCAGCAGCCTTTCTACCGTGGGACTAGCGGACTACAATGAGCAGTTCTTC | CASSLSTVGLADYNEQFF
many | TRBJ2-7 | TRBV21-1 | NA | TGTGCCAGCAGCAAACTGAGATCCTACGAGCAGTACTTC | CASSKLRSYEQYF
many | TRBJ2-1 | TRBV10-3 | NA | TGTGCCATTGCCGGGGGCTCCAATGAGCAGTTCTTC | CAIAGGSNEQFF
many | TRBJ2-5 | TRBV9 | TRBD2 | TGTGCCAGCAGCGCGGGACTATGGGCTGAGGAGGCCCAGTACTTC | CASSAGLWAEEAQYF
many | TRBJ1-1 | TRBV5-1 | TRBD1 | TGCGCCAGCAGCGGCGACAGGGGATCTGAAGCTTTCTTT | CASSGDRGSEAFF
many | TRBJ1-2 | TRBV5-1 | NA | TGCGCCAGCAGCTCTGGGACATCTGCCGCTGTCTACACCTTC | CASSSGTSAAVYTF
many | TRBJ2-2 | TRBV2 | TRBD2 | TGTGCCAGCTGGGAGGGGAACACCGGGGAGCTGTTTTTT | CASWEGNTGELFF
large | TRBJ2-3 | TRBV7-3 | TRBD1 | TGTGCCAGCAGCTTAAGACAGGGGGTAGAAGATACGCAGTATTTT | CASSLRQGVEDTQYF
many | TRBJ2-3 | TRBV30 | NA | TGTGCCTGGACTAGGAGGGCGGCAGATACGCAGTATTTT | CAWTRRAADTQYF
many | TRBJ1-1 | TRBV6-2/TRBV6-3 | TRBD1 | TGTGCCACCAGACAGGGGGCCTTTGAAGCTTTCTTT | CATRQGAFEAFF
many | TRBJ2-7 | TRBV6-2/TRBV6-3 | TRBD2 | TGTGCCAGCAGTTACACCCGCGGGGGTTGGAACCACGAGCAGTACTTC | CASSYTRGGWNHEQYF
many | TRBJ2-5 | TRBV28 | NA | TGTGCCAGCAGGACTCCCGGGGGCCAAGAGACCCAGTACTTC | CASRTPGGQETQYF
many | TRBJ2-1 | TRBV24-1 | TRBD2 | TGTGCCACCAGTGATTTGAAGGACAGGGGACTAGCGGGTTACAATGAGCAGTTCTTC | CATSDLKDRGLAGYNEQFF
medium-sized | TRBJ2-3 | TRBV10-3 | TRBD2 | TGTGCCATCAGTCGGGGGACTAGCGGGAGATCTAGCACAGATACGCAGTATTTT | CAISRGTSGRSSTDTQYF
many | TRBJ2-1 | TRBV4-3 | TRBD2 | TGCGCCAGCAGCCACATTAGCGGGAGCTCGGACAATGAGCAGTTCTTC | CASSHISGSSDNEQFF
many | TRBJ2-5 | TRBV5-1 | TRBD1 | TGCGCCAGCAGCTTGGAGGCAGGGGGAGAGACCCAGTACTTC | CASSLEAGGETQYF
many | TRBJ2-5 | TRBV19 | NA | TGTGCCAGTAGTATATACTGGGGGCAAGAGACCCAGTACTTC | CASSIYWGQETQYF
medium-sized | TRBJ2-1 | TRBV11-2 | TRBD2 | TGTGCCAGCAGCTTAGACGGTGTACTAGCGGGAGGGATCTACAATGAGCAGTTCTTC | CASSLDGVLAGGIYNEQFF
many | TRBJ1-5 | TRBV7-2 | NA | TGTGCCAGCAGCCAAAACCCAACCACCGATCAGCCCCAGCATTTT | CASSQNPTTDQPQHF
many | TRBJ2-3 | TRBV28 | NA | TGTGCCAGCAGACCAGGGACCGGCACAGATACGCAGTATTTT | CASRPGTGTDTQYF